Shown below are 16 T cell receptor beta chains from a single sample sequenced in a study of shared clonotypes between healthy human individuals. Measured with immunoSEQ multiplex PCR; TCRdb has only the in-frame clones, and not every one. Here the sample spans some 2 million clones, around 95% being singletons. The sequencing input was naive CD4+ T cells sorted from blood. As for subset: CD45RA+ positively selected. The receptor source for this set is a man aged 18 to 30 in good health.

The chain is built from TRBV10-3 and TRBJ1-4; 12 nucleotides line up with TRBD1. This CDR3 contains 17 residues. The germline V gene has CDR1 ENHRY and CDR2 SYGVKD. V was pared by 6 bases and J by 0 bases, with 5 bases of the junction left unmatched. CDR3 nucleotides: TGTGCCATCAGCCCGGGACAGGGGGCGACAACTAATGAAAAACTGTTTTTT. It codes for CAISPGQGATTNEKLFF.

The CDR3 DNA reads TGTGCCAGCACGATGCTGGGACTAGCGGGAGGCTCGAACGAGCAGTACTTC. This encodes CASTMLGLAGGSNEQYF. The chain couples TRBV28 to TRBJ2-7; 15 bases agree with TRBD2. The germline V gene has CDR1 MDHEN and CDR2 SYDVKM. The CDR3 length is 17 residues. Trimming removed 7 bases from V and 5 bases from J; junction bases left unmatched: 12.

The J gene is TRBJ1-4, the V gene TRBV5-1; 8 bases align to TRBD1. J was trimmed by 3 bases and V by 4 bases; bases with no gene match: 5. Germline CDR1 SGHRS, CDR2 YFSETQ. CDR3 length: 15 amino acids. The CDR3 protein is CASSPGQGSNEKLFF. The CDR3 DNA is TGCGCCAGCAGCCCCGGACAGGGATCTAATGAAAAACTGTTTTTT.

The DNA for the CDR3 is TGCAGCGTCGCGGGGACTAGCGGGCGCGACTACAATGAGCAGTTCTTC. It is translated as CSVAGTSGRDYNEQFF. This chain uses TRBV29-1 with TRBJ2-1, with 12 bases matching TRBD2. Germline loops: CDR1 SQVTM, CDR2 ANQGSEA. This CDR3 region has 16 residues. V lost 6 bases to trimming and J lost 3 bases; unmatched junction nucleotides: 9.

The chain carries TRBV27 and TRBJ2-7; 7 nucleotides line up with TRBD2. V lost 4 bases to trimming and J lost 2 bases; unmatched junction nucleotides: 11. Germline CDR1 MNHEY, CDR2 SMNVEV (reference sequence). The CDR3 is made up of 16 amino acids. CDR3: CASSSGSGGGTYEQYF. For the CDR3, the DNA is TGTGCCAGCAGTTCCGGATCGGGCGGGGGTACCTACGAGCAGTACTTC.

This chain links TRBV27 with TRBJ2-1; TRBD2 aligns across 10 bases. V gave up 5 bases and J gave up 2 bases; unmatched junction bases: 3. Looked up from germline, CDR1 is MNHEY and CDR2 is SMNVEV (reference sequence). This CDR3 comprises 15 residues. CDR3 bases: TGTGCCAGCAGTCCGAGCGGGAGGGCCTACAATGAGCAGTTCTTC. Translating gives CASSPSGRAYNEQFF.

This rearrangement joins TRBV10-3 to TRBJ2-7; D uncertain. The CDR3 is made up of 11 amino acids. V lost 7 bases, J lost 3 bases, and 7 bases lay in between. CDR1 and CDR2 (germline): ENHRY, SYGVKD. For the CDR3, the DNA is TGTGCCATCAAAAGGGACTACGAGCAGTACTTC. This encodes CAIKRDYEQYF.

V gene TRBV7-9 combines with J gene TRBJ1-6; TRBD1 matches 10 bases. V was pared by 1 base and J by 5 bases, with 11 bases of the junction left unmatched. Germline assignment: CDR1 SEHNR and CDR2 FQNEAQ (reference sequence). The CDR3 loop spans 19 amino acids. CDR3 sequence reads: CASSLGTGGKLSNNSPLHF. CDR3 nucleotide sequence: TGTGCCAGCAGCTTAGGGACAGGGGGAAAGTTATCGAATAATTCACCCCTCCACTTT.

The V and J genes are TRBV2 and TRBJ2-1; possible D gene TRBD1, 6 bases. Per germline, CDR1 SNHLY and CDR2 FYNNEI. The V end was cut by 5 bases, the J end by 10 bases, with 12 bases between. CDR3 length: 12 residues. DNA of the CDR3: TGTGCCAGCAGTAGGGACACACGGGAGCAGTTCTTC. Encoded protein: CASSRDTREQFF.

The chain uses TRBV27 and TRBJ2-7; D tentatively fits TRBD1 or TRBD2 (6 bases each). Germline V CDR1 and CDR2: MNHEY, SMNVEV (reference sequence). This CDR3 region has 15 residues. The V end was cut by 1 base, the J end by 7 bases, with 17 bases between. The CDR3 reads CASSLYRAEAGEQYF. The CDR3, as DNA: TGTGCCAGCAGTTTATACAGGGCGGAGGCGGGGGAGCAGTACTTC.

The J gene is TRBJ2-5, the V gene TRBV5-8; 7 bases match TRBD1. J was trimmed by 1 base and V by 0 bases; bases with no gene match: 0. Per the germline V gene, CDR1 is SGHTS and CDR2 is YDEGEE. The CDR3 is 14 amino acids. CDR3 amino acids: CASSLGQGQETQYF. The DNA for the CDR3 is TGTGCCAGCAGCTTGGGACAGGGCCAAGAGACCCAGTACTTC. The whole variable domain, filled in from reference TRBV5-8 and TRBJ2-5, reads EAGVTQSPTHLIKTRGQQATLRCSPISGHTSVYWYQQALGLGLQFLLWYDEGEERNRGNFPPRFSGRQFPNYSSELNVNALELEDSALYLCASSLGQGQETQYFGPGTRLLVL.

J is TRBJ2-7 and V is TRBV29-1; 9 bases match TRBD1. V lost 4 bases and J lost 3; bases outside the gene matches: 4. Germline-derived CDR1 and CDR2 are SQVTM and ANQGSEA. CDR3 length: 13 residues. The CDR3 nucleotides read TGCAGCGTTGCCCGGACAGGGGACTACGAGCAGTACTTC. It translates to CSVARTGDYEQYF.

The gene calls are TRBV5-1 and TRBJ1-1; the D gene is possibly TRBD1 (5 bases). V was clipped by 5 bases and J by 3 bases, with 11 bases between them. This CDR3 spans 13 amino acids. CDR1 SGHRS and CDR2 YFSETQ come from the germline V gene. The CDR3 region is CASSGGTHTEAFF. The CDR3 DNA reads as TGCGCCAGCAGTGGGGGAACGCACACTGAAGCTTTCTTT.

The V gene is TRBV18, the J gene TRBJ1-4; the D gene is possibly TRBD1 (5 bases). With 5 bases removed from V and 6 bases from J, the gap between germline ends came to 19 bases. The CDR3 is 16 amino acids. Per the germline V gene, CDR1 is KGHSH and CDR2 is LQKENI. CDR3 in DNA: TGTGCCAGCTCATCAGCCGGGGGGACTACTTATGAAAAACTGTTTTTT. As protein: CASSSAGGTTYEKLFF.

A note on this clone: Possible read error: a much larger clone is one base away. The chain uses TRBV30 and TRBJ1-2; D gene uncertain. Germline CDR1 is GTSNPN and CDR2 is SVGIG (reference sequence). The CDR3 extends over 12 amino acids. CDR3 protein: CAWSVYYTGCTF. DNA of the CDR3: TGTGCCTGGAGTGTATATTATACGGGCTGCACCTTC.

A remark on this clone: This same CDR3 is encoded by further DNA sequences in the sample. The chain couples TRBV5-1 to TRBJ2-7; no definite D call. The CDR3 has 13 amino acids. V was cut by 0 bases and J by 0 bases, with 4 bases left in between. Looked up from germline, CDR1 is SGHRS and CDR2 is YFSETQ. As DNA, the CDR3 is TGCGCCAGCAGCTTGGCAGGCTCCTACGAGCAGTACTTC. Its protein product is CASSLAGSYEQYF.